The clone carrying this TCR beta chain was seen more than once but under ten times. Its antigen is unidentified. This sample was taken from a study of shared clonotypes between healthy human individuals. Study results and limitations: Clonotype sharing across donors was expected to vary with sequencing depth.

This CDR3 has 14 amino acids. J lost 4 bases, V lost 4 bases, and 7 bases had no gene match. Germline lookup yields CDR1 SGHRS and CDR2 YFSETQ. Assay used: immunoSEQ multiplex PCR; TCRdb lists only in-frame clones, some missing. Among approximately 500,000 clones listed, over 70% were seen once. The sequencing sample was made of PBMCs. The source of this sequence is a woman in her thirties or forties in good health. Some clones in this sample may be carry-over from other donors' samples. V and J are TRBV5-1 and TRBJ1-1; 7 positions agree with TRBD1. The CDR3 protein is CASSALTGATEAFF. CDR3 sequence (DNA): TGCGCCAGCAGCGCCCTCACAGGGGCCACTGAAGCTTTCTTT.